Each of the 9 T cell receptor beta chains below was sequenced from the same sample in a study of beta chain features in type 1 diabetes listed by TCRdb under 2018. Results the study describes overall, beyond this receptor: Type 1 diabetes patients showed a moderate but significant shortening of TCRB CDR3 length in all four CD4+ subsets.

The library relied on the immunoSEQ multiplex PCR assay. The entire amount of isolated RNA was reverse transcribed using the High Capacity cDNA Reverse Transcription Kit, so the sequenced TCRB transcripts were expressed ones. TCRdb took over this immuneACCESS table, retaining in-frame rearrangements with V and J assigned. Such tables are incomplete; in checked studies, under half of the missing clones stem from an unresolved V gene, and the remainder is unexplained. This sample gives around 150,000 clones in total; 8% to 8.5% of them show up just once. Approximately 0.54% of the sample is held by the ten biggest clonotypes. Antigens for these TCRs are unknown. Material: central memory CD4+ T cells from blood. Every receptor here comes from a young woman with type 1 diabetes.

This chain joins TRBV28 and TRBJ2-5, with D possibly being TRBD1 (6 bases). The CDR3 is made up of 13 amino acids. CDR1 is MDHEN, CDR2 SYDVKM, per germline. V lost 5 bases and J 8 bases, leaving 15 bases between the germline ends. The CDR3 spells CASSRTAYGTQYF. In DNA, the CDR3 is TGTGCCAGCAGTCGGACAGCCTATGGAACCCAGTACTTC.

The gene calls are TRBV7-8 and TRBJ2-5, with D maybe TRBD1 (5 bases). Trimming took 2 bases from V and 4 from J, leaving 11 bases between them. This CDR3 is 14 amino acids long. CDR1 is SGHVS and CDR2 is FQNEAQ in the germline V gene. The CDR3 nucleotides read TGTGCCAGCAGCTTACCCAGGGTTGGAGAGACCCAGTACTTC. This sequence encodes CASSLPRVGETQYF.

To note about this clone: Different DNA sequences within this sample yield the same CDR3. The CDR3 spells CASSEWGGTEAFF. The CDR3 DNA is TGTGCCAGCAGTGAATGGGGAGGAACTGAAGCTTTCTTT. The V call is TRBV25-1, the J call TRBJ1-1, with D uncertain. The CDR3 length is 13 residues. Trimming stripped 1 base from V and 5 bases from J, with 8 bases between. CDR1 is MGHDK and CDR2 is SYGVNS in the germline V gene.

The rearrangement uses TRBV28 and TRBJ1-5, with 9 bases lining up with TRBD1. Germline CDR1 is MDHEN and CDR2 is SYDVKM. Trimming took 6 bases from V and 6 from J; bases not matched to a gene: 9. The CDR3 has 15 amino acids. The CDR3 nucleotides are TGTGCCAGCAGAACCCCACAGGGGGCCGGTCAGCCCCAGCATTTT. The encoded protein is CASRTPQGAGQPQHF.

The chain has TRBV7-2 and TRBJ1-1, with TRBD1 matching over 10 bases. The V gene's germline CDR1 is SGHTA and CDR2 FQGNSA. CDR3 length: 17 residues. V was clipped by 5 bases and J by 1 base; unmatched bases: 10. The CDR3 reads CASSRPGQGITNTEAFF. DNA for the CDR3: TGTGCCAGCAGCAGGCCGGGACAGGGGATCACGAACACTGAAGCTTTCTTT.

This chain connects TRBV25-1 to TRBJ2-7, with D tentatively TRBD1 (5 bases). Germline V lookup: CDR1 MGHDK, CDR2 SYGVNS. The CDR3 has 13 amino acids. V lost 4 bases, J lost 6 bases, and 13 bases lay in between. In nucleotides, the CDR3 is TGTGCCAGCAGTGGGGGCCTGGGCGTCGAGCAGTACTTC. It codes for CASSGGLGVEQYF.

The chain has TRBV18 and TRBJ2-5; TRBD1 aligns across 7 bases. Unmatched junction bases numbered 5, after V lost 8 bases and J lost 2 bases. Germline lookup yields CDR1 KGHSH and CDR2 LQKENI. The CDR3 contains 13 residues. The CDR3 sequence: CASAWDRQETQYF. DNA of the CDR3: TGTGCCAGCGCCTGGGACAGACAAGAGACCCAGTACTTC.

V gene TRBV6-6 combines with J gene TRBJ1-1; maybe TRBD1 (6 bases). The CDR3 sequence is 14 residues long. Germline V gives CDR1 MNHNY, CDR2 SVGAGI (reference sequence). Trimming stripped 8 bases from V and 0 bases from J, with 13 bases between. CDR3 nucleotide sequence: TGTGCCAGCGTGGGGGCAGGGGTGAACACTGAAGCTTTCTTT. This codes for CASVGAGVNTEAFF.

This sequence joins TRBV11-2 and TRBJ2-7; weak D call: TRBD2 (6 bases). The CDR3 runs 18 residues. Germline lookup yields CDR1 SGHAT and CDR2 FQNNGV. With 2 bases removed from V and 4 bases from J, the gap between germline ends came to 24 bases. CDR3 in amino acids: CASSLYPRDSHSPYEQYF. The CDR3 DNA sequence: TGTGCCAGCAGCTTATACCCCCGGGACTCCCACTCACCTTACGAGCAGTACTTC.